The rows below give T cell receptor beta chains drawn from one sample of a study of blood T cells in healthy people across ages. A single record per CDR3 protein comes from TCRdb applying MiXCR to the 5' RACE reads. The sample lists 800,000 to 1,300,000 distinct CDR3 sequences; approximately 25% were seen once. The sample also formed part of further work on T cells of mothers and their children.

Sequencing was carried out using blood. The receptors derive from a girl aged 2-10 years in good health. Each CDR3 is given without its conserved first and last residue.

V	J	CDR3
TRBV20-1	TRBJ2-3	SARGQGRFMITDTQY
TRBV4-2	TRBJ2-5	ASSQDNSGEEETQY
TRBV7-9	TRBJ1-3	ASSLLSNGNTIY
TRBV29-1	TRBJ1-1	SSDRLNTEAF
TRBV28	TRBJ1-1	ASSLAWTGEAF
TRBV9	TRBJ2-2	ASSSQMGPATGELF
TRBV18	TRBJ2-1	ASSPGGGAFNEQF
TRBV28	TRBJ2-3	ASSLWSFTVNPTDTQY
TRBV28	TRBJ2-7	ASSSGEEGAEQY
TRBV20-1	TRBJ2-3	SARDRDRRTDTQY
TRBV21-1	TRBJ1-3	ASSKDRVSSGNTIY
TRBV27	TRBJ1-4	ASRTNRGLGEKLF
TRBV20-1	.	SARDLDGETQY
TRBV7-2	TRBJ2-3	ASSLGLAGAPSTDTQY
TRBV24-1	TRBJ2-3	ATSQPGLGTDTQY
TRBV20-1	TRBJ2-5	SATVSQGSGTQY
TRBV4-2	TRBJ2-3	ASSPQGGTSGRATDTQY
TRBV7-9	.	ASSPRGQLQETQY
TRBV27	TRBJ2-1	TSSPGYNEQF
TRBV12-5	TRBJ2-1	ASGLVVEVFYNEQF
TRBV12-3/TRBV12-4	TRBJ2-3	ASSLFGGGSTIADTQY
TRBV9	TRBJ2-1	ASSVDGSGGEDEQF
TRBV20-1	TRBJ2-2	SARGSANTGELF
TRBV29-1	TRBJ2-7	SAAEAAYEQY
TRBV5-5	TRBJ1-1	ASSLATGTFTEAF
TRBV7-3	TRBJ1-2	ASSLGQGARNYGYT
TRBV4-1	TRBJ1-5	ASSQDIFPGQGSNQPQH
TRBV7-9	TRBJ1-2	ASSSTGANYGYT
TRBV13	TRBJ2-1	ASSPTRPTYNEQF
TRBV27	TRBJ2-7	ASSFSTGGLYEQY
TRBV12-3/TRBV12-4	TRBJ1-1	ASSPLLWGQSKNTEAF
TRBV29-1	TRBJ2-4	SVWPSGNLAKNIQY
TRBV3-1	TRBJ2-1	ASSQELAGGNEQF
TRBV7-9	.	ASSLGGGTITQY
TRBV20-1	.	SAPNSGTSNWNEQF
TRBV7-9	TRBJ2-1	ASTGRAERKSNEQF
TRBV2	TRBJ2-4	ASSPIPTGELAKNIQY
TRBV2	TRBJ2-5	ASRALLSRDVTQY
TRBV7-9	TRBJ1-6	ASSVPDSPLH
TRBV5-4	TRBJ2-1	ASSLGGLGGNEQF
TRBV20-1	TRBJ2-7	SASGSLPTEQY
TRBV25-1	TRBJ2-5	ASSDKRGPETQY
TRBV29-1	TRBJ2-7	SVYINYEQY
TRBV27	TRBJ1-1	ASSRDRLNTEAF
TRBV12-5	TRBJ1-1	ASGPRQTMNTEAF
TRBV12-5	TRBJ2-1	ASGLGSGKGGGEISSYNEQF
TRBV20-1	TRBJ1-1	SAPHHTANTEAF
TRBV5-1	TRBJ1-1	ASSLGHNTEAF
TRBV7-2	TRBJ2-2	ATSLQGAGELF
TRBV18	TRBJ2-1	ASSLRQGEGNEQF
TRBV5-1	TRBJ2-5	ASSLTSGVRNEQL
TRBV10-3	TRBJ2-5	AIRDPKTGQETQY
TRBV3-1	TRBJ2-1	ASSQIGGGYNEQF
TRBV20-1	TRBJ1-2	SASPTGTYGYT
TRBV6-5	TRBJ2-5	ASSYGVRGTQY
TRBV6-6	TRBJ2-2	ASSYVWVGTSTGELF
TRBV29-1	TRBJ1-4	SVLSDSNEKLF
TRBV7-2	TRBJ2-5	ASSAPGLARNLETQY
TRBV12-3/TRBV12-4	TRBJ2-7	ASSRGVTAYEQY